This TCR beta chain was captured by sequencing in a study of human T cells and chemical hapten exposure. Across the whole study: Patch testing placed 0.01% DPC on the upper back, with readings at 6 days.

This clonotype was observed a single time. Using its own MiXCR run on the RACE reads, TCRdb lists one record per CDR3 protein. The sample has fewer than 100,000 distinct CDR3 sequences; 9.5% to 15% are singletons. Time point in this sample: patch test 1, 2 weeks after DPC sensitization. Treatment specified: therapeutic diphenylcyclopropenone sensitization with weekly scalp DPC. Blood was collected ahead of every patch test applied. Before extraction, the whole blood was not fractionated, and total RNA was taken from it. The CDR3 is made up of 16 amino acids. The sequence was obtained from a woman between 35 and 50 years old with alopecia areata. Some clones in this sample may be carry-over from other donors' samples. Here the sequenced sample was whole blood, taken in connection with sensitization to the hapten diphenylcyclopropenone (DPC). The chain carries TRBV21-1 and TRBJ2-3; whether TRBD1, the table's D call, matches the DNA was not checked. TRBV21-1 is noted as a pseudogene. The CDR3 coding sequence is TGTGCCAGCAGCTCCCCAAGGGCGGAAGCCACAGATACGCAGTATTTT. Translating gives CASSSPRAEATDTQYF.